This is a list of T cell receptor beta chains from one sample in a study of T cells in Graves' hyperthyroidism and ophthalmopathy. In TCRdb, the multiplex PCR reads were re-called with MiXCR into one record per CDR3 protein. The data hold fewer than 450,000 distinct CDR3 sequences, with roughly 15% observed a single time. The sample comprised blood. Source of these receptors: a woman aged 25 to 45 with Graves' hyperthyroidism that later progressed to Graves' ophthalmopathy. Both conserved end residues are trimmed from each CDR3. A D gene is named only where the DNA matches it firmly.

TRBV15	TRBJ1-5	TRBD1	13	ATSRRTGLNQPQH
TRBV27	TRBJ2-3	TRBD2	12	ASRSGGETDTQY
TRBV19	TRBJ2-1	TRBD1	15	ASGQVSSGRGWNEQF
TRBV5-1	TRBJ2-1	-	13	ASSPVDISYNEQF
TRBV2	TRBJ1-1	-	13	ARRFLARVNTEAF
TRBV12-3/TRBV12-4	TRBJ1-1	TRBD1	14	ASNNQAGTVNTEAF
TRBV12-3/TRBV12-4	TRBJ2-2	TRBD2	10	ASSPAGLRLF
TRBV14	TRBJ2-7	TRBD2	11	ASTLAGRYEQY
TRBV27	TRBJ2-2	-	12	ASSLGTLNGELF
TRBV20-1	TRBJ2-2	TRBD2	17	SAPNAGLAGGRDTGELF
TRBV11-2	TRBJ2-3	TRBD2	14	ASSLLAGGSTDTQY
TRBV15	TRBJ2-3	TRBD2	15	ATSRARLAGPTDTQY
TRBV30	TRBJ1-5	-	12	AWSVEGSNQPQH
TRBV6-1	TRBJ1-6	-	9	ASRINSPLH
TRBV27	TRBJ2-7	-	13	ASSPLGVASYEQY
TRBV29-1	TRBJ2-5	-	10	SGSTREETQY
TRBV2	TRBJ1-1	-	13	ASSLDRPMNTEAF
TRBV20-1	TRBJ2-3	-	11	SASDPSTDTQY
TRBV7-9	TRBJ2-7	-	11	ASSVTALGEQY
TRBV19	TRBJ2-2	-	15	ASERGGSAANTGELF
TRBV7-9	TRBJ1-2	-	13	ASSLGGGGLYGYT
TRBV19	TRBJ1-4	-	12	ASSEDGGYEKLF
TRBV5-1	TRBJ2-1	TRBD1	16	ASSRDRPLGTDFNEQF
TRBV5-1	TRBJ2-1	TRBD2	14	ASSLEASGRWGEQF
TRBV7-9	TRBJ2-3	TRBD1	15	ASSDRDRGFGTDTQY
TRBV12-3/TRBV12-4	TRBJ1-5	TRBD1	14	ASSPRGQGSDQPQH
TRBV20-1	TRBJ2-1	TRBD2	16	SARVRRLAGGPGNEQF
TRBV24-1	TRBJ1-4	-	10	ATSDLDEKLF
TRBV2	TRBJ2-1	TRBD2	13	ASNMAGGPDNEQF
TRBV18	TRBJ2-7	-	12	ASSPQGKDYEQY
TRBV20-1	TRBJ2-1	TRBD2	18	SARDLPGLAGATGRNEQF
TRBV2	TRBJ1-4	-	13	ASSERGATNEKLF
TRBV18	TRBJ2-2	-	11	ASSPKLTGELF
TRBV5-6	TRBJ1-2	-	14	ASSLANQDLNYGYT
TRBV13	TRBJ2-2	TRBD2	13	ASTRTSGRTGELF
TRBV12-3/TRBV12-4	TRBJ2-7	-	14	ASRWTSGTGAYEQY